This entry lists 22 T cell receptor beta chains sequenced from one sample in a study of blood T cell repertoires in COVID-19. TCRdb keeps only in-frame clones here, not all; method: immunoSEQ multiplex PCR. Of 150,000 to 200,000 clones listed, roughly four fifths are singletons. Material for sequencing was peripheral blood. Every receptor here comes from a human donor in a cohort sampled during active COVID-19.

About this clone: Other DNA sequences in the same sample also yield this CDR3. The V gene is TRBV6-5, the J gene TRBJ2-7; 7 nucleotides line up with TRBD1. CDR3 length: 14 residues. Looked up from germline, CDR1 is MNHEY and CDR2 is SVGAGI. Germline trimming cut 6 bases from V and 4 bases from J; bases unmatched to any gene: 9. The CDR3 loop reads CASSLTGKFYEQYF. CDR3 in DNA: TGTGCCAGCAGCCTGACAGGGAAATTTTACGAGCAGTACTTC.

This chain connects TRBV7-2 to TRBJ2-3, with 8 positions matching TRBD2. Germline CDR1 and CDR2: SGHTA and FQGNSA. V trimming: 3 bases; J trimming: 5 bases; junction bases outside the gene matches: 4. This CDR3 contains 14 residues. This CDR3 is CASSFTSGRDTQYF. CDR3 DNA sequence: TGTGCCAGCAGCTTTACTAGCGGCCGAGATACGCAGTATTTT.

This clone was observed a few times. This rearrangement joins TRBV19 to TRBJ1-2; 8 bases agree with TRBD1. The ends lost 4 bases at V and 3 bases at J; junction bases unmatched: 13. Germline assignment: CDR1 LNHDA and CDR2 SQIVND (reference sequence). This CDR3 region has 17 residues. The CDR3 sequence is CASSSTRTGKKDYGYTF. CDR3 bases: TGTGCCAGTAGTAGCACCAGGACAGGGAAGAAAGACTATGGCTACACCTTC.

V gene TRBV9 combines with J gene TRBJ2-3; perhaps TRBD2 as D (7 bases). CDR3 length: 15 residues. Germline V CDR1 and CDR2: SGDLS, YYNGEE. Trimming pared 1 base from V and 1 base from J, leaving 10 bases between. The CDR3 reads CASSVSGGRTDTQYF. The CDR3 region has the DNA TGTGCCAGCAGCGTATCGGGGGGCCGCACAGATACGCAGTATTTT.

This chain uses TRBV19 with TRBJ2-3, with a tentative D call TRBD2 (6 bases). Germline-derived CDR1 and CDR2 are LNHDA and SQIVND (reference sequence). V was cut by 6 bases and J by 6 bases, with 16 bases left in between. CDR3 length: 14 amino acids. The DNA of the CDR3 is TGTGCCAGTAGCCCCACTGCGGGACGGGATACGCAGTATTTT. Translation: CASSPTAGRDTQYF.

This sequence joins TRBV15 and TRBJ1-5, with a weak D call TRBD1 (5 bases). Trimming left V 0 bases short and J 6 bases short, with 12 bases between. CDR1 and CDR2 (germline): LNHNV, YYDKDF (reference sequence). The CDR3 loop spans 15 amino acids. The chain's CDR3 is CATSRDSGEGQPQHF. Written as DNA, the CDR3 is TGTGCCACCAGCAGAGATTCGGGGGAGGGTCAGCCCCAGCATTTT.

The chain links TRBV6-5 to TRBJ2-5, with D possibly TRBD1 on 6 matching bases. V lost 7 bases and J lost 0, with 9 bases in between. The CDR3 totals 13 residues. Germline assignment: CDR1 MNHEY and CDR2 SVGAGI. The CDR3, as DNA: TGTGCCAGCACCGGGACAAACCAAGAGACCCAGTACTTC. It is translated as CASTGTNQETQYF.

The CDR3 DNA reads as TGTGCCAGCAGTTGGGGTTTTGCGGGGCGCTTCTCTGAAGCTTTCTTT. Translated: CASSWGFAGRFSEAFF. This chain uses TRBV6-5 with TRBJ1-1, with a weak D call TRBD1 (5 bases). The CDR3 sequence is 16 residues long. Germline CDR1 and CDR2: MNHEY and SVGAGI. The V gene lost 4 bases and the J gene lost 6 bases, with 21 bases spanning the gap.

The rearrangement joins TRBV27 to TRBJ1-4, with 8 bases fitting TRBD1. CDR1 MNHEY and CDR2 SMNVEV come from the germline V gene (reference sequence). V lost 4 bases and J lost 8; bases outside the gene matches: 6. This CDR3 has 14 amino acids. CDR3 sequence (DNA): TGTGCCAGCAGTTCGCAGGGGGCGCAGGAAAAACTGTTTTTT. Translating gives CASSSQGAQEKLFF. Together with reference TRBV27 and TRBJ1-4, the CDR3 gives the full variable domain: EAQVTQNPRYLITVTGKKLTVTCSQNMNHEYMSWYRQDPGLGLRQIYYSMNVEVTDKGDVPEGYKVSRKEKRNFPLILESPSPNQTSLYFCASSSQGAQEKLFFGSGTQLSVL.

V is TRBV9 and J is TRBJ2-7, with D possibly matching TRBD1 (6 bases). V was cut by 0 bases and J by 2 bases, with 12 bases left in between. This CDR3 spans 15 amino acids. Germline assignment: CDR1 SGDLS and CDR2 YYNGEE. CDR3 amino acids: CASSVVHRAAYEQYF. The CDR3 DNA is TGTGCCAGCAGCGTAGTCCACAGGGCTGCCTACGAGCAGTACTTC.

This chain uses TRBV11-2 with TRBJ1-5; TRBD1 aligns across 10 bases. Germline lookup yields CDR1 SGHAT and CDR2 FQNNGV. The CDR3 covers 15 residues. Trimming took 5 bases from V and 7 from J; bases not matched to a gene: 8. Here the CDR3 DNA reads TGTGCCAGCAGCGGCGGGACAGGGGATTACCAGCCCCAGCATTTT. Its translation is CASSGGTGDYQPQHF.

The chain couples TRBV28 to TRBJ2-1, with D perhaps TRBD2 (5 bases). Trimming cost V 5 bases and J 0 bases, with 14 bases left between them. Germline CDR1 reads MDHEN; CDR2 reads SYDVKM. The CDR3 consists of 16 residues. CDR3 loop: CASSGWTVHSYNEQFF. CDR3 coding DNA: TGTGCCAGCAGTGGATGGACTGTACACTCCTACAATGAGCAGTTCTTC.

This clone was seen once. The CDR3 nucleotides read TGTGCCAGCAGCTTAGACTCAAATCCAGATACGCAGTATTTT. Its protein product is CASSLDSNPDTQYF. The chain links TRBV7-2 to TRBJ2-3; D is uncertain. The germline CDR1 and CDR2 sequences are SGHTA and FQGNSA. The CDR3 runs 14 residues. With 1 base removed from V and 4 bases from J, the gap between germline ends came to 9 bases.

The chain is built from TRBV4-1 and TRBJ2-5; 15 nucleotides agree with TRBD2. This CDR3 has 19 residues. Unmatched junction bases numbered 11, after V lost 4 bases and J lost 2 bases. Germline V gene lookup returns CDR1 MGHRA and CDR2 YSYEKL. Written as DNA, the CDR3 is TGCGCCAGCAGCCTAGGACTTAGGGGACTAGCGGGAGGACAAGAGACCCAGTACTTC. It specifies CASSLGLRGLAGGQETQYF.

The chain recombines TRBV6-2 or TRBV6-3 with TRBJ2-1, with D perhaps matching TRBD1 (5 bases). The germline CDR1 and CDR2 sequences are MNHEY and SVGEGT. Deletions cut 2 bases from V and 3 bases from J, with 14 bases between. The CDR3 is made up of 16 amino acids. The CDR3 DNA reads as TGTGCCAGCAGTTACCCCGGCAGGGTAGACTACAATGAGCAGTTCTTC. Encoded protein: CASSYPGRVDYNEQFF.

The chain joins TRBV3-1 (or the pseudogene TRBV3-2) to TRBJ2-2; weak D call: TRBD1 (6 bases). Trimming removed 2 bases at V and 0 bases at J, with 16 bases between. The CDR3 is made up of 18 amino acids. Germline V gene lookup returns CDR1 LGHDT and CDR2 YNNKEL (reference sequence). CDR3 protein: CASSQQSSGTTNTGELFF. The DNA for the CDR3 is TGTGCCAGCAGCCAACAAAGCTCCGGGACAACGAACACCGGGGAGCTGTTTTTT.

The J gene is TRBJ2-7, the V gene TRBV19; 7 positions match TRBD2. Germline lookup yields CDR1 LNHDA and CDR2 SQIVND (reference sequence). Trimming at V came to 3 bases and at J to 3 bases, leaving 17 bases not matched to a gene. This CDR3 is 18 amino acids long. The CDR3 is CASSITSELHPDLYEQYF. CDR3 coding DNA: TGTGCCAGTAGTATTACTAGCGAACTCCACCCGGACCTCTACGAGCAGTACTTC. The whole variable domain, filled in from reference TRBV19 and TRBJ2-7, reads DGGITQSPKYLFRKEGQNVTLSCEQNLNHDAMYWYRQDPGQGLRLIYYSQIVNDFQKGDIAEGYSVSREKKESFPLTVTSAQKNPTAFYLCASSITSELHPDLYEQYFGPGTRLTVT.

This rearrangement joins TRBV10-3 to TRBJ1-4; possible D gene TRBD1, 5 bases. Germline loops: CDR1 ENHRY, CDR2 SYGVKD. The germline V and J ends were trimmed by 6 bases and 8 bases, with 16 bases remaining between them. The CDR3 spans 14 residues. DNA for the CDR3: TGTGCCATCAGCTTGGGACCGGGGGACGAAAAACTGTTTTTT. It specifies CAISLGPGDEKLFF.

V and J are TRBV5-1 and TRBJ2-1; 12 bases agree with TRBD2. Germline values: CDR1 SGHRS, CDR2 YFSETQ. The J segment lost 9 bases and the V segment lost 3 bases, leaving 13 bases of the junction unmatched. The CDR3 totals 17 residues. CDR3 DNA sequence: TGCGCCAGCAGCTGGGGCCTACTAGCGGGAGGCGGGGGTGAGCAGTTCTTC. Its translation: CASSWGLLAGGGGEQFF.

The gene calls are TRBV11-2 and TRBJ1-1; no clear D. V dropped 1 base and J dropped 1 base, with 16 bases sitting between them. The germline V gene encodes CDR1 SGHAT and CDR2 FQNNGV. The CDR3 is made up of 17 amino acids. The CDR3 nucleotides are TGTGCCAGCAGCTTAGTGGGTCGTGGAGGACCGAACACTGAAGCTTTCTTT. This gives the protein CASSLVGRGGPNTEAFF.

This chain connects TRBV7-9 to TRBJ2-7; D gene unclear. The germline gives CDR1 SEHNR, CDR2 FQNEAQ (reference sequence). This CDR3 spans 12 amino acids. Trimming pared 5 bases from V and 1 base from J, leaving 6 bases between. The CDR3 nucleotides read TGTGCCAGCAGCCTGACATCCTACGAGCAGTACTTC. Its translation is CASSLTSYEQYF.

The sample holds one count of this clone. This chain connects TRBV9 to TRBJ2-5, with D tentatively TRBD1 (5 bases). V lost 3 bases and J 1 base, leaving 13 bases between the germline ends. CDR1 is SGDLS and CDR2 is YYNGEE in the germline V gene. The CDR3 covers 15 residues. The CDR3 sequence is CASSDMTALQETQYF. As DNA, the CDR3 is TGTGCCAGCAGCGATATGACAGCTCTCCAAGAGACCCAGTACTTC. Drawing the rest from reference TRBV9 and TRBJ2-5, the complete variable domain is DSGVTQTPKHLITATGQRVTLRCSPRSGDLSVYWYQQSLDQGLQFLIQYYNGEERAKGNILERFSAQQFPDLHSELNLSSLELGDSALYFCASSDMTALQETQYFGPGTRLLVL.